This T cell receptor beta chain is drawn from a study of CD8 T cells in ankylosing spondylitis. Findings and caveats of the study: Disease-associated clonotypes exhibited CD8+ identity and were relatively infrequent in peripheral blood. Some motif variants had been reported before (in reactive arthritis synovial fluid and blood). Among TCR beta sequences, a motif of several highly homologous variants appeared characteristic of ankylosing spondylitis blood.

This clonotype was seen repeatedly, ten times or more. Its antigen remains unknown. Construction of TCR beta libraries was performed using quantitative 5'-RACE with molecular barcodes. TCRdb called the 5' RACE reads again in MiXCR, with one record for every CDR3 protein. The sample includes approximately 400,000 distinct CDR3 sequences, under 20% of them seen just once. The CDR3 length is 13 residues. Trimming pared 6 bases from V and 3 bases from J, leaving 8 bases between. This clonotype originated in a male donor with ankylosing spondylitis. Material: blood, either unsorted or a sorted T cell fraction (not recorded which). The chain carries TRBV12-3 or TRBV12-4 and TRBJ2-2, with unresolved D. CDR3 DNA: TGTGCCAGCAGCCCCCGGGACACCGGGGAGCTGTTTTTT. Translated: CASSPRDTGELFF.